This T cell receptor beta chain came from a study of blood T cell repertoires in COVID-19. At the level of the study: The study drew acute and convalescent COVID-19 samples from the United States, Italy and Spain. The analysed material was cDNA or gDNA that came from T cells, B-cell-depleted T cells, or PBMCs.

This CDR3 is built from 16 residues. V gave up 2 bases and J gave up 8 bases; unmatched junction bases: 11. Per the germline V gene, CDR1 is SGHTA and CDR2 is FQGTGA. Repertoires were generated with immunoSEQ multiplex PCR, while TCRdb's copy carries only in-frame clones and drops some. The table lists roughly 300,000 clones, around 90% of them singletons, with just under 9.5% in the top ten. This clonotype originated in a man younger than 30 with active or convalescent COVID-19. This rearrangement joins TRBV7-3 to TRBJ2-1; the match to TRBD2 covers 8 bases. The sequenced sample was peripheral blood. As DNA, the CDR3 is TGTGCCAGCAGCTTAGCCGGGACTAGTAACGAGGATGAGCAGTTCTTC. Its protein product is CASSLAGTSNEDEQFF.